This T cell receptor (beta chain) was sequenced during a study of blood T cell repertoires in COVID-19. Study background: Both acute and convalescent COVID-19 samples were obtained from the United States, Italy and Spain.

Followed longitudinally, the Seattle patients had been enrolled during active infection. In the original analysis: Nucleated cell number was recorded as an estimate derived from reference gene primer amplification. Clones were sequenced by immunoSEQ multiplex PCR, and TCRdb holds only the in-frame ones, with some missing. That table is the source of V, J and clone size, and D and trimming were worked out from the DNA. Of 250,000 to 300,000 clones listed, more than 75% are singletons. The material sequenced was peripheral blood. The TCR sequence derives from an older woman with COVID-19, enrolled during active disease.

The CDR3 reads CASIRDYEQYF. CDR3 DNA: TGTGCCAGCATAAGAGATTACGAGCAGTACTTC. The V gene is TRBV28, the J gene TRBJ2-7, with D unresolved. The V and J ends lost 7 bases and 4 bases respectively, with 8 bases between them. CDR1 and CDR2 (germline): MDHEN, SYDVKM. CDR3 size: 11 residues.